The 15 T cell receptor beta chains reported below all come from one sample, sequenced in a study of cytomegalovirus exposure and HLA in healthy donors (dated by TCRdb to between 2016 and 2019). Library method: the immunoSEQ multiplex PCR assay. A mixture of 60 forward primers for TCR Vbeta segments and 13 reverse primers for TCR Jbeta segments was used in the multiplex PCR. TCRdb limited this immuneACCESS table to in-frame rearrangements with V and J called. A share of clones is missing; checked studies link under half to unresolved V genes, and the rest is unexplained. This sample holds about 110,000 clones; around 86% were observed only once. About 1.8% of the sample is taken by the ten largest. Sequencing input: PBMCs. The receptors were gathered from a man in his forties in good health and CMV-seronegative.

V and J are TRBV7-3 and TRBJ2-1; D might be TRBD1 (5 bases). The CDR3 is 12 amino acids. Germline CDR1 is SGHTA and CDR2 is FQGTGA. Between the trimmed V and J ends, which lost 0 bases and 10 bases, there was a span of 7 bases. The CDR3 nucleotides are TGTGCCAGCAGCTTAACGGCAGGGGAGCAGTTCTTC. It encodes CASSLTAGEQFF.

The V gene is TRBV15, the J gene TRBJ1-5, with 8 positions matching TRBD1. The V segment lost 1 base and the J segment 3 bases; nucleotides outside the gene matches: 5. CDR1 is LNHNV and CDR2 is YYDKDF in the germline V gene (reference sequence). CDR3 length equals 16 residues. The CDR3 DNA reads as TGTGCCACCAGCAGAGTAGGGACAGGTGACAATCAGCCCCAGCATTTT. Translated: CATSRVGTGDNQPQHF.

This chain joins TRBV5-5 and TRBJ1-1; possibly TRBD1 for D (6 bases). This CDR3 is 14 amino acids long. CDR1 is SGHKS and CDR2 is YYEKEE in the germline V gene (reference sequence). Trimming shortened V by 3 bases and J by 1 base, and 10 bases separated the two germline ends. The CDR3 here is CASSSTGANTEAFF. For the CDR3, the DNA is TGTGCCAGCAGCTCGACAGGTGCGAACACTGAAGCTTTCTTT.

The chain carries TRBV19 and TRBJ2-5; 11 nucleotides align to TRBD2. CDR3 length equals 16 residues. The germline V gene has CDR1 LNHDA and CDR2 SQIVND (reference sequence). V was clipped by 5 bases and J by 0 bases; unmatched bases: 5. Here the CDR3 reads CASSEMGLADQETQYF. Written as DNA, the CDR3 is TGTGCCAGTAGTGAAATGGGACTAGCGGACCAAGAGACCCAGTACTTC.

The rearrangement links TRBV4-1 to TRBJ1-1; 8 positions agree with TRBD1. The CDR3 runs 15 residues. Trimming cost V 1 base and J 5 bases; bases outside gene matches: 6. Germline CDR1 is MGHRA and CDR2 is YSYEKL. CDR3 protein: CASSQALQGVTEAFF. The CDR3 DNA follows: TGCGCCAGCAGCCAAGCCTTACAGGGGGTGACTGAAGCTTTCTTT.

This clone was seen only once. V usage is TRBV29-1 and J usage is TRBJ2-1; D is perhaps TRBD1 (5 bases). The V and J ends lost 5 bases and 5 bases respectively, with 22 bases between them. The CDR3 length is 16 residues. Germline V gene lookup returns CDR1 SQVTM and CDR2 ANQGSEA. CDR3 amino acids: CSVSGLKGLNDNEQFF. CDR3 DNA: TGCAGCGTTTCTGGGTTAAAGGGGTTAAACGACAATGAGCAGTTCTTC.

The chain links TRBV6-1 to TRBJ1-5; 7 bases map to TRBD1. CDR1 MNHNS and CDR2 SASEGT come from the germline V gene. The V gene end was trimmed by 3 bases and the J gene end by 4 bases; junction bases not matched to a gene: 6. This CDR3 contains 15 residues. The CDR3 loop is CASSDLGQRNQPQHF. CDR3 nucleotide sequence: TGTGCCAGCAGTGACCTGGGACAGAGAAATCAGCCCCAGCATTTT.

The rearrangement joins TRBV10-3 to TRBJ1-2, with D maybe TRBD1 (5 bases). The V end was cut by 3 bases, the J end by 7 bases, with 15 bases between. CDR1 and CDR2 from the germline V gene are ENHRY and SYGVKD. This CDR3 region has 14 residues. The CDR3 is CAISEGGEWSGYTF. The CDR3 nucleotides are TGTGCCATCAGTGAAGGAGGGGAATGGAGTGGCTACACCTTC.

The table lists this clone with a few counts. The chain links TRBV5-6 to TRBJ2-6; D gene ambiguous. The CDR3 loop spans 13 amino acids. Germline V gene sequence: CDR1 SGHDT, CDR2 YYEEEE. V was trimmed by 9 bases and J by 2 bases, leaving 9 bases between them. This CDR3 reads CATRRTGANVLTF. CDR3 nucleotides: TGTGCCACCAGGCGAACTGGGGCCAACGTCCTGACTTTC.

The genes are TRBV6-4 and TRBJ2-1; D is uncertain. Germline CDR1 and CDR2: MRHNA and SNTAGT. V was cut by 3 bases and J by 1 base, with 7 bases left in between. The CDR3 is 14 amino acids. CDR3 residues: CASSESQSYNEQFF. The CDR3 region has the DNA TGTGCCAGCAGTGAATCGCAGTCCTACAATGAGCAGTTCTTC.

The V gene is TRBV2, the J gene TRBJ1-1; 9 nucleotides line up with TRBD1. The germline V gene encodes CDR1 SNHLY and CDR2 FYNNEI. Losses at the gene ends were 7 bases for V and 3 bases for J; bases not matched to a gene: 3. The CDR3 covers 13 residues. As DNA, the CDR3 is TGTGCCAGCACCGACAGGGGGTACACTGAAGCTTTCTTT. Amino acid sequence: CASTDRGYTEAFF.

The CDR3, as DNA: TGCAGCGTTGGGGGCGGGACAGGGATGGGTGACGAGCAGTACTTC. Residues: CSVGGGTGMGDEQYF. The rearrangement links TRBV29-1 to TRBJ2-7; 9 nucleotides agree with TRBD1. The V segment lost 4 bases and the J segment 5 bases; nucleotides outside the gene matches: 12. CDR1 SQVTM and CDR2 ANQGSEA come from the germline V gene. The CDR3 extends over 15 amino acids.

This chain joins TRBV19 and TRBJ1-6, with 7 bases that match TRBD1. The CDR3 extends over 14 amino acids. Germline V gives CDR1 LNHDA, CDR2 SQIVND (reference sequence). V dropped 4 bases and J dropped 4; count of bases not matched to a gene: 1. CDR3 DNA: TGTGCCAGTAGTACGGACAGGTATAATTCACCCCTCCACTTT. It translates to CASSTDRYNSPLHF.

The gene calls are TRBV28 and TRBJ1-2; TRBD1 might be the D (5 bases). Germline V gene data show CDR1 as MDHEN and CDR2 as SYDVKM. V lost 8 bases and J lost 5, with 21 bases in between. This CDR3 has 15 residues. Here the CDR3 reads CASASLGLGAYGYTF. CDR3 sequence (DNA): TGTGCCAGCGCCTCCTTGGGACTTGGGGCGTATGGCTACACCTTC.

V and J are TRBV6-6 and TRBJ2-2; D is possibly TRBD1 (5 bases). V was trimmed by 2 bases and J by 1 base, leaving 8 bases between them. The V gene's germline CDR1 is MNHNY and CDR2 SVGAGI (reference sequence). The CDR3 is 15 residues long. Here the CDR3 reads CASSYTQGNTGELFF. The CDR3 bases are TGTGCCAGCAGTTACACCCAGGGGAACACCGGGGAGCTGTTTTTT.